The sequence of this TCR beta chain was determined in a study of cytomegalovirus exposure and HLA in healthy donors. Overall study context: The study's early data release held some 85 million unique TCRs from HLA-typed donors.

V dropped 4 bases and J dropped 5; count of bases not matched to a gene: 11. Germline CDR1 is GTSNPN and CDR2 is SVGIG (reference sequence). The CDR3 covers 15 residues. The PCR contained 60 Vbeta and 13 Jbeta primers. Assay: immunoSEQ multiplex PCR; the TCRdb copy retains only in-frame clones and omits some. The sample lists about 94,000 clones; about 7.6% were seen once. The sequence was collected from a man aged 50-60 years in good health and CMV-seronegative. The rearrangement uses TRBV30 and TRBJ2-1, with 7 bases aligning to TRBD1. Sequences were obtained from PBMCs. The CDR3: CAWKRWQGQNNEQFF. In nucleotides, the CDR3 is TGTGCCTGGAAAAGGTGGCAGGGACAGAACAATGAGCAGTTCTTC.